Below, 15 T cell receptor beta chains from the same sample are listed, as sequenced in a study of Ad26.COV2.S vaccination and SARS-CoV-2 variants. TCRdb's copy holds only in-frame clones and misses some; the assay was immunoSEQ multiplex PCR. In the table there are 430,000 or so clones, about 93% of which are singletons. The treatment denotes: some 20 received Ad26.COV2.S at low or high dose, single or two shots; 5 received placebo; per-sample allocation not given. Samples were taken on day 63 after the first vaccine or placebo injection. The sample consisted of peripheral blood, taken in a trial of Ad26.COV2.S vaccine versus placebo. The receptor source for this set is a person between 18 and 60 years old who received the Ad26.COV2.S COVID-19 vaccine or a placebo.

CDR3 nucleotide sequence: TGTGCCATCAGTGAGTCCCCCCCCAGAATTTCCTATGGCTACACCTTC. Translated, it gives CAISESPPRISYGYTF. This chain connects TRBV10-3 to TRBJ1-2; D remains unclear. The germline V gene encodes CDR1 ENHRY and CDR2 SYGVKD. V was clipped by 0 bases and J by 4 bases, with 15 bases between them. This CDR3 has 16 residues.

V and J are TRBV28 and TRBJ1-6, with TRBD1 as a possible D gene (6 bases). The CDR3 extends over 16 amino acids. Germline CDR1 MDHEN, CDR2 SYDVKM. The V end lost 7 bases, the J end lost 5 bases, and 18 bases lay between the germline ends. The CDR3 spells CASTGGAGPNNSPLHF. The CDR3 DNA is TGTGCCAGCACCGGGGGGGCGGGACCCAATAATTCACCCCTCCACTTT.

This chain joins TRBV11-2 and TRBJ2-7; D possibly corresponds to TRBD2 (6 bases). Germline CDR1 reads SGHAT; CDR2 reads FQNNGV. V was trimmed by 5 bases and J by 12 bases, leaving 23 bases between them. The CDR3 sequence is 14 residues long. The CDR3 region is CASSRMDVEGQRYF. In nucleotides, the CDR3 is TGTGCCAGCAGCAGGATGGACGTGGAGGGCCAGAGGTACTTC.

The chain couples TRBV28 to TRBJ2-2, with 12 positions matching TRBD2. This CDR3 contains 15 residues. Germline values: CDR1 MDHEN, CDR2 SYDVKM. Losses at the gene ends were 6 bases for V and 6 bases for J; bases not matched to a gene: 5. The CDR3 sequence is CASSILAGGSGELFF. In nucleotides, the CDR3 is TGTGCCAGCAGCATACTAGCGGGAGGATCCGGGGAGCTGTTTTTT. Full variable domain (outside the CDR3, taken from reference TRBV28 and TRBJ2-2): DVKVTQSSRYLVKRTGEKVFLECVQDMDHENMFWYRQDPGLGLRLIYFSYDVKMKEKGDIPEGYSVSREKKERFSLILESASTNQTSMYLCASSILAGGSGELFFGEGSRLTVL.

The CDR3 sequence is CASSPWTGEGTEAFF. In nucleotides, the CDR3 is TGTGCCAGCAGCCCTTGGACAGGGGAGGGGACTGAAGCTTTCTTT. This rearrangement joins TRBV9 to TRBJ1-1; 9 nucleotides agree with TRBD1. The length of the CDR3 is 15 residues. Trimming cost V 4 bases and J 5 bases; bases outside gene matches: 9. Germline V gives CDR1 SGDLS, CDR2 YYNGEE.

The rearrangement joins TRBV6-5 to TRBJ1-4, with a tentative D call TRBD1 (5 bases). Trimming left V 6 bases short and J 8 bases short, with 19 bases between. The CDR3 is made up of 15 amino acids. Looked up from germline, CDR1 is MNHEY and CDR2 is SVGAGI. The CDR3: CASSFVGQNAEKLFF. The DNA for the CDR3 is TGTGCCAGCAGCTTTGTGGGGCAGAATGCCGAAAAACTGTTTTTT.

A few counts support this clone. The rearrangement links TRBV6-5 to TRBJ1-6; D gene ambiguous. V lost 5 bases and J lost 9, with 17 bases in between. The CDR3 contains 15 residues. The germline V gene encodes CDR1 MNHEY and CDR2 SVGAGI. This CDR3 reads CASSTGPTGISPLHF. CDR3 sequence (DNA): TGTGCCAGCAGTACCGGACCTACGGGGATTTCACCCCTCCACTTT.

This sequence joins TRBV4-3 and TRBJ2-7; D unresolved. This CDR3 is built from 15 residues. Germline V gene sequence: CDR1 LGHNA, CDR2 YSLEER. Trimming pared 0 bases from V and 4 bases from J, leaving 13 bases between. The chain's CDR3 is CASSQDHDWKYEQYF. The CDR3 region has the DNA TGCGCCAGCAGCCAAGATCACGACTGGAAGTACGAGCAGTACTTC.

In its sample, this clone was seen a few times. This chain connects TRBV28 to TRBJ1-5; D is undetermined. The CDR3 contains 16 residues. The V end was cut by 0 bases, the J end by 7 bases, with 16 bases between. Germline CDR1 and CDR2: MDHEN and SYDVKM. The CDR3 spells CASSLWAGPLGQPQHF. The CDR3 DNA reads TGTGCCAGCAGTTTATGGGCAGGCCCATTAGGGCAGCCCCAGCATTTT.

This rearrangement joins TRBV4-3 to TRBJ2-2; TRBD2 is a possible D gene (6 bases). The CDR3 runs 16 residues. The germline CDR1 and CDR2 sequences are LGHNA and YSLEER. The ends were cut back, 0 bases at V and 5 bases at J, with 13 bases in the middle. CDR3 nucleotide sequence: TGCGCCAGCAGCCAAGATACCTCCGGGGGAACCGGGGAGCTGTTTTTT. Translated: CASSQDTSGGTGELFF.

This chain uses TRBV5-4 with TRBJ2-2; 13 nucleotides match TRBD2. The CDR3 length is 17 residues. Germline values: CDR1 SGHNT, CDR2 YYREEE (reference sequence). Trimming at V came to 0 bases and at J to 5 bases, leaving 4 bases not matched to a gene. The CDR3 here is CASSLGTSGRGTGELFF. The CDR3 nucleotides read TGTGCCAGCAGCTTGGGGACTAGCGGGAGAGGTACCGGGGAGCTGTTTTTT.

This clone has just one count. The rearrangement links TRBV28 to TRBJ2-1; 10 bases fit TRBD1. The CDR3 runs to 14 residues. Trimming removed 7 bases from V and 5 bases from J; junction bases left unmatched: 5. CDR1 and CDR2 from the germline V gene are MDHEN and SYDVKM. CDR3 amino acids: CASKTGGVDNEQFF. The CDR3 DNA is TGTGCCAGCAAGACAGGGGGCGTGGACAATGAGCAGTTCTTC.

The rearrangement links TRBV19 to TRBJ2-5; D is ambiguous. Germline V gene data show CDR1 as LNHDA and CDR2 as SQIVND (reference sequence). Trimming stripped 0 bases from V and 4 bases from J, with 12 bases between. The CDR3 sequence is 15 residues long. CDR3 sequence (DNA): TGTGCCAGTAGTATAGATGTGGGCCAGCGAGAGACCCAGTACTTC. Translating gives CASSIDVGQRETQYF.

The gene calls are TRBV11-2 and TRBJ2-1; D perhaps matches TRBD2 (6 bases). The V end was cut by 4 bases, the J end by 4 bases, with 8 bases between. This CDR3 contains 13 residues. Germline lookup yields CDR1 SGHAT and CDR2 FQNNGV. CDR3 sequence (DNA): TGTGCCAGCAGCTCCGGGACTTACAATGAGCAGTTCTTC. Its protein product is CASSSGTYNEQFF.

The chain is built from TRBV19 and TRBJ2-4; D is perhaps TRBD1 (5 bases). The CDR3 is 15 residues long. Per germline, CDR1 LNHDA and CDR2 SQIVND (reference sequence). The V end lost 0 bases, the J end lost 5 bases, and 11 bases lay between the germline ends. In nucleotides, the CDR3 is TGTGCCAGTAGTATAGAGGCCAGGGCGGAAAACATTCAGTACTTC. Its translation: CASSIEARAENIQYF.